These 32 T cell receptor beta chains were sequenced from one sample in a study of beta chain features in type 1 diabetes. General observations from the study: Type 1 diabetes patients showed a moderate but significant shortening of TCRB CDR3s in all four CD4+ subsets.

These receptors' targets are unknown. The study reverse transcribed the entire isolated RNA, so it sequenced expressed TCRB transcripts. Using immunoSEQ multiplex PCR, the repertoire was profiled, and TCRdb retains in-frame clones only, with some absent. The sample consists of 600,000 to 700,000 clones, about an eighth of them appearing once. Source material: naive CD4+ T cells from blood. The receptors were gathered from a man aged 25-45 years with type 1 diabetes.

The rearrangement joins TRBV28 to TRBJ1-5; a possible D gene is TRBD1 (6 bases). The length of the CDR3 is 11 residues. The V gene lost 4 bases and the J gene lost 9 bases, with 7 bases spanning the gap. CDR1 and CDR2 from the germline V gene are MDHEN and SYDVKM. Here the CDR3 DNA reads TGTGCCAGCAGTTCGGACAGGCCCCAGCATTTT. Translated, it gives CASSSDRPQHF.

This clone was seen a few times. The CDR3 coding sequence is TGTGCCAGCACCGGGACTAGCGGCTCCAATGAGCAGTTCTTC. The encoded protein is CASTGTSGSNEQFF. The V gene is TRBV9, the J gene TRBJ2-1; 11 bases fit TRBD2. Germline lookup yields CDR1 SGDLS and CDR2 YYNGEE. CDR3 length: 14 amino acids. The V segment lost 6 bases and the J segment 6 bases; nucleotides outside the gene matches: 5.

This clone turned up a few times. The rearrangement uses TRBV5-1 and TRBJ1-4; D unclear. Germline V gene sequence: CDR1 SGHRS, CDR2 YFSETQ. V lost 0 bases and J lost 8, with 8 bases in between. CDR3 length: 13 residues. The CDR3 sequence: CASSLAGWEKLFF. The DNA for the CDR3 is TGCGCCAGCAGCTTGGCCGGTTGGGAAAAACTGTTTTTT.

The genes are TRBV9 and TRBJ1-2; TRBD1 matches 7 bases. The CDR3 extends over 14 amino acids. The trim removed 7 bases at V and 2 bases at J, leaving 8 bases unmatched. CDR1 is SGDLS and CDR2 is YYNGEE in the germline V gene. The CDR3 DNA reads TGTGCCAGCGCAACACAGGGGCGAAACTATGGCTACACCTTC. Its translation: CASATQGRNYGYTF.

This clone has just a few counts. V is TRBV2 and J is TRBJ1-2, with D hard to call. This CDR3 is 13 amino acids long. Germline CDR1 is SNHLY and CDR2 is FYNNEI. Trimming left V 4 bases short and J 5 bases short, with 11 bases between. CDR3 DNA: TGTGCCAGCAGTGCTAGGGAGAGTTATGGCTACACCTTC. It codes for CASSARESYGYTF.

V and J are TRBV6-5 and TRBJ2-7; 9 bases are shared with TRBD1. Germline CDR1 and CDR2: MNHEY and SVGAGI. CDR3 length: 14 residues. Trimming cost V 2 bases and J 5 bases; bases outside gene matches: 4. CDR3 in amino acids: CASSYEGTGNEQYF. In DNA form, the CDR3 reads TGTGCCAGCAGTTACGAAGGGACAGGGAACGAGCAGTACTTC.

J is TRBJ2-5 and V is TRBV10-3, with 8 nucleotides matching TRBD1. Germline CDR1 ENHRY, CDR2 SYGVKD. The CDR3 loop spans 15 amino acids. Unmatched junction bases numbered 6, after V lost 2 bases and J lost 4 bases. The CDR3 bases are TGTGCCATCAGTGAGCGCCCGGGACAGGCAGAGACCCAGTACTTC. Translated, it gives CAISERPGQAETQYF.

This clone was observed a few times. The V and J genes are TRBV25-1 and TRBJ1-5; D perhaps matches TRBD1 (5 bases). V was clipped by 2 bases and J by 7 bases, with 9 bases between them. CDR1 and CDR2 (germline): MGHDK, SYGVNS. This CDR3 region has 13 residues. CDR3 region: CASSEEGLQPQHF. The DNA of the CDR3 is TGTGCCAGCAGTGAAGAGGGACTACAGCCCCAGCATTTT.

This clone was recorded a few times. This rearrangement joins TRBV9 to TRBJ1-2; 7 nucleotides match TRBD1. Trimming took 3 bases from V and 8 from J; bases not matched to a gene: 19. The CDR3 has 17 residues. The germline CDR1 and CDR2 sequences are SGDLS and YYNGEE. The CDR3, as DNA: TGTGCCAGCAGCGCCCAAACCGGGACAGCTCGCTCGGAGGGCTACACCTTC. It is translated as CASSAQTGTARSEGYTF.

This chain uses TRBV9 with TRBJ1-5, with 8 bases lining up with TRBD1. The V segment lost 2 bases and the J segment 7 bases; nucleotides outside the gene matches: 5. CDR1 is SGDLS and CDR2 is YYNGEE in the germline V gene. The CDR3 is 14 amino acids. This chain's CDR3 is CASSVTGAGQPQHF. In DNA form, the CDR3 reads TGTGCCAGCAGCGTGACAGGGGCGGGACAGCCCCAGCATTTT.

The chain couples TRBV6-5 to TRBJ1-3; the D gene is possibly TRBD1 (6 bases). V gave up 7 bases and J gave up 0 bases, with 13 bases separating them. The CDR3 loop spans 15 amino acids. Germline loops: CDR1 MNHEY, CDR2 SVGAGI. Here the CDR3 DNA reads TGTGCCAGCACCTATACAGGGACCTCTGGAAACACCATATATTTT. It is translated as CASTYTGTSGNTIYF.

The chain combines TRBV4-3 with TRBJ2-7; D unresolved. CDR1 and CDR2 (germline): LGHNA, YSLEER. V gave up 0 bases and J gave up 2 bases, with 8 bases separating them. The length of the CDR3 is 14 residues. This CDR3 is CASSQEYSTYEQYF. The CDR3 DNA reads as TGCGCCAGCAGCCAAGAGTACAGCACCTACGAGCAGTACTTC.

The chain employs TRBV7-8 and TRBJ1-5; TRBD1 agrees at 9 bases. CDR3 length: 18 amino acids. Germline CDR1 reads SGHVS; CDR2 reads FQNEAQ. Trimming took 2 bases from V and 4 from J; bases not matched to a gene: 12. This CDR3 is CASSLFGVTGTGNQPQHF. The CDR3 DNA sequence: TGTGCCAGCAGCTTATTCGGGGTTACCGGGACAGGGAATCAGCCCCAGCATTTT.

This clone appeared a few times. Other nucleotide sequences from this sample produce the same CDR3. CDR3 region: CASSPGTGNSPLHF. Written as DNA, the CDR3 is TGTGCCAGCAGTCCCGGGACAGGGAATTCACCCCTCCACTTT. The chain joins TRBV6-5 to TRBJ1-6; TRBD1 matches 9 bases. The CDR3 is 14 residues long. Germline CDR1 is MNHEY and CDR2 is SVGAGI. Losses at the gene ends were 5 bases for V and 7 bases for J; bases not matched to a gene: 3.

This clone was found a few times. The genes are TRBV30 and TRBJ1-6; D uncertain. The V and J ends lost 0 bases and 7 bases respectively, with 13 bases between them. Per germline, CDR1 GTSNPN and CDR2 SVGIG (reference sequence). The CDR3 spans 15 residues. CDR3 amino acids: CAWSVMSVVNSPLHF. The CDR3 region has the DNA TGTGCCTGGAGTGTAATGTCAGTCGTAAATTCACCCCTCCACTTT.

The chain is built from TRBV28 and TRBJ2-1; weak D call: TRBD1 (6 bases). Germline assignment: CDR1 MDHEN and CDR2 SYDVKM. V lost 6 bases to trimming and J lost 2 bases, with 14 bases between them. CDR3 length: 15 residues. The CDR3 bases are TGTGCCAGCAGCCGTGACAGGTGGGCCTACAATGAGCAGTTCTTC. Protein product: CASSRDRWAYNEQFF.

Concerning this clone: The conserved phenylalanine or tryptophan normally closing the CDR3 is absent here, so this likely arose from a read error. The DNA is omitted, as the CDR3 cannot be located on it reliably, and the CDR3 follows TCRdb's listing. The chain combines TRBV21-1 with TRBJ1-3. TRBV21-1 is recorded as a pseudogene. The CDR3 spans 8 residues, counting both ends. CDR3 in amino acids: CASSKDKV.

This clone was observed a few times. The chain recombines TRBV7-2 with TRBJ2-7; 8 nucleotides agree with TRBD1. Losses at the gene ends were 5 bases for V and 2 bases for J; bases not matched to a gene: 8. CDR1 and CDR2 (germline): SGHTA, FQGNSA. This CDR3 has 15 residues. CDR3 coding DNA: TGTGCCAGCAGCCCCTATTTGACAGGGGCCTACGAGCAGTACTTC. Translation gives CASSPYLTGAYEQYF.

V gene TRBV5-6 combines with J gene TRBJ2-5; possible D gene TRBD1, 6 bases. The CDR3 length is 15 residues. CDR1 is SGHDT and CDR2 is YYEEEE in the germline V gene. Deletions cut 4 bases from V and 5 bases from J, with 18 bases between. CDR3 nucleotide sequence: TGTGCCAGCAGCCAAACCAGGGGTTGGGTTGAGACCCAGTACTTC. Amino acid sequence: CASSQTRGWVETQYF.

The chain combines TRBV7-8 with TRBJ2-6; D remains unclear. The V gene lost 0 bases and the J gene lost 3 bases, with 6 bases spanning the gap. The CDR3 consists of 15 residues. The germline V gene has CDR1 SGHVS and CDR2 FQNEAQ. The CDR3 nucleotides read TGTGCCAGCAGCTTAGCAATACTTGGGGCCAACGTCCTGACTTTC. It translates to CASSLAILGANVLTF.

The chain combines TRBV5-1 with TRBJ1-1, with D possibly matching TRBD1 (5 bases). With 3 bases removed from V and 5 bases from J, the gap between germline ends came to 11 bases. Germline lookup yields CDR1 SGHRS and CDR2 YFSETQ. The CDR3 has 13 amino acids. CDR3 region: CASSSTSGTEAFF. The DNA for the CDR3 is TGCGCCAGCAGCTCGACATCAGGGACTGAAGCTTTCTTT.

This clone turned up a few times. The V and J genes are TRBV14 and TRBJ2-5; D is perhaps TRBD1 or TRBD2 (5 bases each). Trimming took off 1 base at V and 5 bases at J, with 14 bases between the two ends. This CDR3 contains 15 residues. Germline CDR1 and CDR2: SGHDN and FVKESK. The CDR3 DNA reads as TGTGCCAGCAGCCAAGGGGCCATTGAGGGGGAGACCCAGTACTTC. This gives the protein CASSQGAIEGETQYF.

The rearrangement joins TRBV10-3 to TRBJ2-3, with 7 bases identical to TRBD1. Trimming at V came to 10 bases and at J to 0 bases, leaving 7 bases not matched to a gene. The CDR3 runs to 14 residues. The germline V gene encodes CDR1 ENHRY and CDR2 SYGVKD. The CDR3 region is CASNQGVSTDTQYF. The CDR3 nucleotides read TGTGCCAGTAACCAGGGGGTTAGCACAGATACGCAGTATTTT.

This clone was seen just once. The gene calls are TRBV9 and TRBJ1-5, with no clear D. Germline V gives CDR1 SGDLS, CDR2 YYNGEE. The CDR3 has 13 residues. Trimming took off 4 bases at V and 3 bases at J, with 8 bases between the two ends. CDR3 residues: CASSRGPNQPQHF. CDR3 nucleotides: TGTGCCAGCAGCCGTGGACCCAATCAGCCCCAGCATTTT.

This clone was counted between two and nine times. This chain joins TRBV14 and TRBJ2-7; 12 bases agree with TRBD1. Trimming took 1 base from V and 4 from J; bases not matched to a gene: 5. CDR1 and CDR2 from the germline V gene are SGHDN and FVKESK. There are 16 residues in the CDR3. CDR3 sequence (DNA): TGTGCCAGCAGCCAAGCAGGGACAGGGGGCGCGTACGAGCAGTACTTC. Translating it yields CASSQAGTGGAYEQYF.

This CDR3 is CASTGTALGNEQFF. The CDR3 DNA is TGTGCCAGCACCGGGACAGCTCTCGGAAATGAGCAGTTCTTC. The chain couples TRBV9 to TRBJ2-1; 7 bases match TRBD1. Germline-derived CDR1 and CDR2 are SGDLS and YYNGEE. This CDR3 comprises 14 residues. The J segment lost 7 bases and the V segment lost 6 bases, leaving 10 bases of the junction unmatched.

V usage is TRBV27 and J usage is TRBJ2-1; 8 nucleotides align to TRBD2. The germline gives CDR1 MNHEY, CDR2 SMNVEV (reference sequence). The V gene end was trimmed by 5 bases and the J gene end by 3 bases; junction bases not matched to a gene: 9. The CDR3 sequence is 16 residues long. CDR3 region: CASSIYAGGVYNEQFF. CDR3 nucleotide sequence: TGTGCCAGCAGTATTTACGCGGGGGGCGTCTACAATGAGCAGTTCTTC.

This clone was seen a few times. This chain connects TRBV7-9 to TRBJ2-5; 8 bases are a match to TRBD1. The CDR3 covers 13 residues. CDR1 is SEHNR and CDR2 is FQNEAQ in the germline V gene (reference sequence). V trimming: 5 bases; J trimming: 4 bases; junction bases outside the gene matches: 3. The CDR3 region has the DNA TGTGCCAGCAGCCGACAGGGGTCAGAGACCCAGTACTTC. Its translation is CASSRQGSETQYF.

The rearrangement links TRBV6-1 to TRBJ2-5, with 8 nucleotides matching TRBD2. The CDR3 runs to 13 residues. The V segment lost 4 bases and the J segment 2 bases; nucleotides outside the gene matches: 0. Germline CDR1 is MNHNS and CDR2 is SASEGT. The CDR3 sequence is CASSGGGQETQYF. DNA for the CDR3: TGTGCCAGCAGTGGCGGGGGGCAAGAGACCCAGTACTTC.

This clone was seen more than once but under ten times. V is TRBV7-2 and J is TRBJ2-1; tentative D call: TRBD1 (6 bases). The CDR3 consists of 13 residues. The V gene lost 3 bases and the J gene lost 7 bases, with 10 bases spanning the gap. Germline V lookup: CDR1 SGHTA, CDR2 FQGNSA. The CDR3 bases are TGTGCCAGCAGCTTCAGGGGTGCGAATGAGCAGTTCTTC. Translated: CASSFRGANEQFF.

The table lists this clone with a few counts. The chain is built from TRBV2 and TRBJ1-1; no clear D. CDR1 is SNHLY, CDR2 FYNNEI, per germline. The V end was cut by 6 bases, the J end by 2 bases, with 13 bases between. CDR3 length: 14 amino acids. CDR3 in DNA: TGTGCCAGCAGCGCCCATTTGAGCAACACTGAAGCTTTCTTT. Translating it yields CASSAHLSNTEAFF.

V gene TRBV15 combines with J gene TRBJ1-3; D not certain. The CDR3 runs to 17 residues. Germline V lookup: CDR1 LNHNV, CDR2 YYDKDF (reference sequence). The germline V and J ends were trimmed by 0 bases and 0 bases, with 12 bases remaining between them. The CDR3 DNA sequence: TGTGCCACCAGCAGAGATCGCCCACGGATCTCTGGAAACACCATATATTTT. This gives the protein CATSRDRPRISGNTIYF.